This TCR beta chain was found in a study of metastatic and nonmetastatic thyroid tumors. About the study: Malignant thyroid and benign thyroid patients provided blood and tumor or nodule tissue whose repertoires were compared. Notes on the study in general: Malignant thyroid tumors reportedly exceeded benign nodules significantly in TCR beta diversity, with the difference appearing in blood and tumor.

Thyroid surgery was performed in patients who had received no treatment beforehand. About this clone itself: Its cognate antigen is unknown.

TCRdb re-analyzed the PCR reads through MiXCR. Of roughly 40,000 clones detected, about a sixth appear once; the ten largest clones hold approximately 9.9%. The sequence came from a female donor with papillary thyroid cancer or a benign thyroid nodule (not recorded which). Some clones in this sample may be carry-over from other donors' samples. The sample comprised tumor tissue.

CDR3 sequence: CASSGAAYQPQHF. The DNA for the CDR3 is TGTGCCAGCAGTGGGGCAGCATATCAGCCCCAGCATTTT. The V gene is TRBV6-1, the J gene TRBJ1-5, with D unclear. V was clipped by 4 bases and J by 5 bases, with 9 bases between them. Germline CDR1 and CDR2: MNHNS and SASEGT. The length of the CDR3 is 13 residues.